This TCR beta chain was sequenced during a study of T cells in Graves' hyperthyroidism and ophthalmopathy. Amplified TCR beta CDR3 regions derived from RNA transcripts. In the first-round RT-PCR of the TCR CDR3, the HTBI primer set was used. TCRdb re-called the multiplex PCR reads through MiXCR, storing one row per CDR3 protein. Among more than 650,000 distinct CDR3 sequences listed, 13% to 15% were seen once. For the diagnoses, clinical symptoms, serum thyroxine and TRAb, thyroid ultrasound and orbital computed tomography were used. A few counts support this clonotype. The germline V and J ends were trimmed by 5 bases and 4 bases, with 12 bases remaining between them. The CDR3 is made up of 13 amino acids. Germline CDR1 and CDR2: SEHNR and FQNEAQ (reference sequence).

The gene calls are TRBV7-9 and TRBJ2-7; D is uncertain. Sequenced material: blood. The receptor was derived from a young woman with Graves' hyperthyroidism. The CDR3 protein is CASSPLLGYEQYF. For the CDR3, the DNA is TGTGCCAGCAGCCCCCTACTCGGGTACGAGCAGTACTTC. The variable domain in full, completed from reference TRBV7-9 and TRBJ2-7, reads DTGVSQNPRHKITKRGQNVTFRCDPISEHNRLYWYRQTLGQGPEFLTYFQNEAQLEKSRLLSDRFSAERPKGSFSTLEIQRTEQGDSAMYLCASSPLLGYEQYFGPGTRLTVT.